This entry lists 10 T cell receptor beta chains sequenced from one sample in a study of OX40 agonist ivuxolimab in advanced cancers. The repertoire was sequenced with immunoSEQ multiplex PCR; TCRdb's copy has only in-frame clones and lacks some. The data contain about 94,000 clones, roughly 88% of them singletons. The sequencing here drew on CD4+ or CD8+ T cells sorted from blood, taken in a trial of the OX40 agonist ivuxolimab. The receptors were gathered from an adult with an advanced solid tumor such as melanoma, head and neck, liver or kidney cancer.

The CDR3 DNA sequence: TGTGCCAGTAGTCCAACCGGGACAGCTAACTATGGCTACACCTTC. It yields the protein CASSPTGTANYGYTF. V and J are TRBV19 and TRBJ1-2; 7 positions agree with TRBD1. The V segment lost 5 bases and the J segment 0 bases; nucleotides outside the gene matches: 6. The germline V gene has CDR1 LNHDA and CDR2 SQIVND (reference sequence). This CDR3 comprises 15 residues.

This clone appeared a single time. V gene TRBV30 combines with J gene TRBJ2-7, with a weak D call TRBD1 (5 bases). V lost 5 bases to trimming and J lost 0 bases, with 11 bases between them. The CDR3 runs 13 residues. Germline V gives CDR1 GTSNPN, CDR2 SVGIG (reference sequence). CDR3 protein: CAWDSYLSYEQYF. The CDR3 bases are TGTGCCTGGGACAGTTACCTCTCCTACGAGCAGTACTTC.

J is TRBJ2-5 and V is TRBV10-1; D remains ambiguous. The CDR3 runs 12 residues. With 8 bases removed from V and 6 bases from J, the gap between germline ends came to 13 bases. Germline V gene sequence: CDR1 WNHNN, CDR2 SYGVQD (reference sequence). The CDR3 reads CASGSKDQTQYF. The CDR3 nucleotides read TGCGCCAGCGGAAGCAAGGATCAGACCCAGTACTTC.

This chain uses TRBV29-1 with TRBJ2-1, with D maybe TRBD1 (5 bases). The germline gives CDR1 SQVTM, CDR2 ANQGSEA. The CDR3 runs 14 residues. Between the trimmed V and J ends, which lost 7 bases and 0 bases, there was a span of 13 bases. CDR3 residues: CSAQTGSSYNEQFF. For the CDR3, the DNA is TGCAGCGCCCAAACAGGTAGCTCCTACAATGAGCAGTTCTTC.

The V gene is TRBV2, the J gene TRBJ1-1, with D hard to call. The CDR3 length is 14 residues. The germline V gene has CDR1 SNHLY and CDR2 FYNNEI. The V end was cut by 4 bases, the J end by 1 base, with 10 bases between. This chain's CDR3 is CASSGIGENTEAFF. CDR3 DNA: TGTGCCAGCAGTGGAATTGGTGAGAACACTGAAGCTTTCTTT.

This clone was seen a single time. The J gene is TRBJ2-7, the V gene TRBV30; 11 bases are shared with TRBD1. Trimming at V came to 3 bases and at J to 4 bases, leaving 8 bases not matched to a gene. Germline CDR1 GTSNPN, CDR2 SVGIG (reference sequence). The CDR3 consists of 15 residues. CDR3 region: CAWRDGGQGGYEQYF. DNA of the CDR3: TGTGCCTGGAGGGATGGGGGACAGGGGGGTTACGAGCAGTACTTC. Variable domain in full (rest from reference TRBV30 and TRBJ2-7): SQTIHQWPATLVQPVGSPLSLECTVEGTSNPNLYWYRQAAGRGLQLLFYSVGIGQISSEVPQNLSASRPQDRQFILSSKKLLLSDSGFYLCAWRDGGQGGYEQYFGPGTRLTVT.

The chain employs TRBV6-4 and TRBJ1-6; 7 bases are shared with TRBD1. Germline V gives CDR1 MRHNA, CDR2 SNTAGT. The trim removed 4 bases at V and 5 bases at J, leaving 2 bases unmatched. This CDR3 contains 14 residues. CDR3 DNA sequence: TGTGCCAGCAGTGTCGGGACAGATAATTCACCCCTCCACTTT. It codes for CASSVGTDNSPLHF.

The chain joins TRBV5-1 to TRBJ2-3, with 10 bases that match TRBD2. The CDR3 loop spans 15 amino acids. Germline V gene data show CDR1 as SGHRS and CDR2 as YFSETQ. Germline trimming cut 4 bases from V and 2 bases from J; bases unmatched to any gene: 4. CDR3 nucleotide sequence: TGCGCCAGCAGCCCCGGGACTAGCGACACAGATACGCAGTATTTT. This gives the protein CASSPGTSDTDTQYF. Full variable domain (remainder filled in from reference TRBV5-1 and TRBJ2-3): KAGVTQTPRYLIKTRGQQVTLSCSPISGHRSVSWYQQTPGQGLQFLFEYFSETQRNKGNFPGRFSGRQFSNSRSEMNVSTLELGDSALYLCASSPGTSDTDTQYFGPGTRLTVL.

The rearrangement joins TRBV5-6 to TRBJ2-1; perhaps TRBD1 as D (6 bases). Trimming removed 3 bases at V and 0 bases at J, with 16 bases between. This CDR3 comprises 17 residues. The germline V gene encodes CDR1 SGHDT and CDR2 YYEEEE. This CDR3 reads CASSWDIGTHSYNEQFF. The CDR3 region has the DNA TGTGCCAGCAGCTGGGACATAGGTACTCACTCCTACAATGAGCAGTTCTTC.

This clone was seen a handful of times. This chain joins TRBV12-5 and TRBJ2-7, with D uncertain. Trimming stripped 2 bases from V and 6 bases from J, with 5 bases between. CDR3 length equals 11 residues. Germline V gives CDR1 LGHNT, CDR2 FRNRAP. CDR3 DNA: TGTGCTAGTGGTTTGATCAGCGAGCAGTACTTC. This codes for CASGLISEQYF. Full variable domain (outside the CDR3, taken from reference TRBV12-5 and TRBJ2-7): DARVTQTPRHKVTEMGQEVTMRCQPILGHNTVFWYRQTMMQGLELLAYFRNRAPLDDSGMPKDRFSAEMPDATLATLKIQPSEPRDSAVYFCASGLISEQYFGPGTRLTVT.